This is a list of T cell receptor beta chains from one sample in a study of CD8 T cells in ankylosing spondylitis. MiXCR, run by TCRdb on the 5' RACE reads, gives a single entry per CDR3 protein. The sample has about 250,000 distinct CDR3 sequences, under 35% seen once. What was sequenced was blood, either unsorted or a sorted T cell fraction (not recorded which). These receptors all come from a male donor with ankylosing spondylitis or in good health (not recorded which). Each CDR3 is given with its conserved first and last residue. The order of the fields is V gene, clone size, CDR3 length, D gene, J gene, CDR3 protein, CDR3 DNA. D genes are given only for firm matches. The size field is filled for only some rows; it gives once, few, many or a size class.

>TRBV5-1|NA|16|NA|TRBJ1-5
CASSLVRGQGNQPQHF
TGCGCCAGCAGCTTGGTCCGGGGGCAGGGCAATCAGCCCCAGCATTTT
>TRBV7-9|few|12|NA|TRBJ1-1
CASSPGTFEAFF
TGTGCCAGCTCTCCCGGGACTTTTGAAGCTTTCTTT
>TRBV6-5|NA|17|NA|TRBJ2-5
CASSYSVQGWALETQYF
TGTGCCAGCAGTTACTCGGTCCAGGGTTGGGCGTTAGAGACCCAGTACTTC
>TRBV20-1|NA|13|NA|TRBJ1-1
CSARDLQGTEAFF
TGCAGTGCTAGAGATCTTCAGGGGACAGAAGCTTTCTTT
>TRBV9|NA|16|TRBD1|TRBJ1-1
CASSVFSGQGETEAFF
TGTGCCAGCAGCGTATTTTCGGGACAGGGTGAAACTGAAGCTTTCTTT
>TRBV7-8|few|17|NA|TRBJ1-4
CASSLEGGAGANEKLFF
TGTGCCAGCAGCTTAGAAGGGGGGGCAGGGGCTAATGAAAAACTGTTTTTT
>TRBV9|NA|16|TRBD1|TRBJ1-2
CASSVGQGGLGYGYTF
TGTGCCAGCAGCGTCGGACAGGGTGGCCTAGGCTATGGCTACACCTTC
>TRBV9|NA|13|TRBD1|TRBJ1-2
CASSVVTGYGYTF
TGTGCCAGCAGCGTAGTGACAGGGTATGGCTACACCTTC
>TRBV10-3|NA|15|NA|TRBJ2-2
CAISEDKSNTGELFF
TGTGCCATCAGCGAGGACAAGTCGAACACCGGGGAGCTGTTTTTT
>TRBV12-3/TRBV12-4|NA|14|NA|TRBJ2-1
CASGLGTSYNEQFF
TGTGCCAGCGGGCTTGGGACCTCCTACAATGAGCAGTTCTTC
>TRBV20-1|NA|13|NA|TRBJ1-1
CSARFGGNTGAFF
TGCAGTGCTCGTTTTGGGGGTAACACTGGAGCTTTCTTT
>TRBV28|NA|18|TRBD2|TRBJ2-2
CASSFFSGIAANTGELFF
TGTGCCAGCAGTTTCTTTAGCGGGATAGCGGCGAACACCGGGGAGCTGTTTTTT
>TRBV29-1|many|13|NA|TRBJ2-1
CSVEPVLYNEQFF
TGCAGCGTTGAGCCCGTCCTTTACAATGAGCAGTTCTTC
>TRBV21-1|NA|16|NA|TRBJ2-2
CASSTSGERNTGELFF
TGTGCCAGCAGCACTAGCGGGGAGCGTAACACCGGGGAGCTGTTTTTT
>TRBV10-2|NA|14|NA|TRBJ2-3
CASKTLGLTDTQYF
TGCGCCAGCAAAACTTTAGGTTTGACAGATACGCAGTATTTT
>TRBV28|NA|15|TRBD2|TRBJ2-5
CASSSHSGDQETQYF
TGTGCCAGCAGTTCCCATAGCGGGGACCAAGAGACCCAGTACTTC
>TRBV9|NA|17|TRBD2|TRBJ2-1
CASSPRLAASSYNEQFF
TGTGCCAGCAGCCCGCGGCTAGCGGCAAGCTCCTACAATGAGCAGTTCTTC
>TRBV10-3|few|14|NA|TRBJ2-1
CAISETLVGNEQFF
TGTGCCATCAGTGAGACACTAGTAGGCAATGAGCAGTTCTTC
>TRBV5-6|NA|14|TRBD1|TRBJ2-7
CASSDRTGVHEQYF
TGTGCCAGCAGCGACCGGACAGGGGTCCACGAGCAGTACTTC
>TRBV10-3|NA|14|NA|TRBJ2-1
CAISADHSYNEQFF
TGTGCCATCAGCGCGGACCACTCCTACAATGAGCAGTTCTTC
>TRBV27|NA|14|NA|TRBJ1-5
CASSTRQSNQPQHF
TGTGCCAGCAGTACCAGACAGAGCAATCAGCCCCAGCATTTT
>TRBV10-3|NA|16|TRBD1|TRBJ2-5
CAISTGTGKNQETQYF
TGTGCCATCAGTACCGGGACAGGCAAGAACCAAGAGACCCAGTACTTC
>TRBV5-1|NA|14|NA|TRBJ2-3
CASSLVQITDTQYF
TGCGCCAGCAGCTTGGTGCAGATCACAGATACGCAGTATTTT
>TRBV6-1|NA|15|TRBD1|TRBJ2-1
CASSELGAGGNEQFF
TGTGCCAGCAGTGAACTCGGAGCAGGGGGCAATGAGCAGTTCTTC
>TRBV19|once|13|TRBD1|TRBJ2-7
CASRTTGDYEQYF
TGTGCCAGTAGGACGACAGGGGACTACGAGCAGTACTTC
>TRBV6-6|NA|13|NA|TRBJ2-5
CAIGGGLQETQYF
TGTGCCATAGGAGGGGGACTACAAGAGACCCAGTACTTC
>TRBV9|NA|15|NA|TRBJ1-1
CASSIDATGLTEAFF
TGTGCCAGCAGCATAGACGCAACAGGTCTGACTGAAGCTTTCTTT
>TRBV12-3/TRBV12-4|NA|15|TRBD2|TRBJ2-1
CASSLARTRRNEQFF
TGTGCCAGCAGTTTAGCGAGGACTAGACGGAATGAGCAGTTCTTC
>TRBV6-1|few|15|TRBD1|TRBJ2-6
CASSEWTGRANVLTF
TGTGCCAGCAGTGAGTGGACAGGGAGGGCCAACGTCCTGACTTTC
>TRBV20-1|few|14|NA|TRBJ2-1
CSARDRASYNEQFF
TGCAGTGCTAGAGATAGGGCCAGCTACAATGAGCAGTTCTTC
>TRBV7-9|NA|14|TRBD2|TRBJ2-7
CASSFTEPGGEQYF
TGTGCCAGCAGCTTTACCGAGCCGGGGGGGGAGCAGTACTTC
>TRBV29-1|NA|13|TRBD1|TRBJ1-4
CSAKQGAEEKLFF
TGCAGCGCTAAACAGGGGGCAGAGGAAAAACTGTTTTTT
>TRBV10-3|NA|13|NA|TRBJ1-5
CAIRQQGDQPQHF
TGTGCCATCAGACAACAGGGCGATCAGCCCCAGCATTTT
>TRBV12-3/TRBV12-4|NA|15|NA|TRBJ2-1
CASSDQGHQSNEQFF
TGTGCCAGCAGTGACCAAGGACATCAAAGCAATGAGCAGTTCTTC
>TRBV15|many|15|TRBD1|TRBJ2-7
CATSKPQAGGGEQYF
TGTGCCACCAGCAAGCCTCAGGCAGGGGGCGGCGAGCAGTACTTC
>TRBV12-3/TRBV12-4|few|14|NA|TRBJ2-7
CASSPWDTSYEQYF
TGTGCCAGCAGTCCGTGGGACACTTCCTACGAGCAGTACTTC
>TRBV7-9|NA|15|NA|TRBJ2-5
CASSSAPDSWETQYF
TGTGCCAGCAGCTCCGCCCCGGACAGTTGGGAGACCCAGTACTTC
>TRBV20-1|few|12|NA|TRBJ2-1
CRVQDSLGEQFF
TGCAGGGTCCAGGACTCTCTAGGGGAGCAGTTCTTC
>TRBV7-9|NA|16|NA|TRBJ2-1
CASSLAPLVGNNEQFF
TGTGCCAGCAGCTTAGCGCCGCTAGTAGGGAACAATGAGCAGTTCTTC
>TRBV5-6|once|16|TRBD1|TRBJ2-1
CASSFLDRGINNEQFF
TGTGCCAGCAGCTTTCTAGACAGGGGGATTAACAATGAGCAGTTCTTC
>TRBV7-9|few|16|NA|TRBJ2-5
CASSLVGGSFGETQYF
TGTGCCAGCAGCTTAGTCGGAGGGTCTTTTGGGGAGACCCAGTACTTC
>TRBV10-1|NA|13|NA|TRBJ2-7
CASSEVVGGEQYF
TGCGCCAGCAGTGAGGTCGTGGGTGGCGAGCAGTACTTC
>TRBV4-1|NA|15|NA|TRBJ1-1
CASSARHRGGGEAFF
TGCGCCAGCAGCGCCCGGCATCGGGGAGGAGGTGAAGCTTTCTTT
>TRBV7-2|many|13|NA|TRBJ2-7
CASSLPFSYEQYF
TGTGCCAGCAGCTTACCGTTCTCCTACGAGCAGTACTTC
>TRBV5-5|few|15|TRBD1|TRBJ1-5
CASSPGTGTNQPQHF
TGTGCCAGCAGCCCCGGGACAGGGACCAATCAGCCCCAGCATTTT
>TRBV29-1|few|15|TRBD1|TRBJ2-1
CSVSVPGQDHNEQFF
TGCAGCGTTTCCGTCCCGGGACAGGATCACAATGAGCAGTTCTTC
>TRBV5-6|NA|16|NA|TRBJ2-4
CASSLVREGAKNIQYF
TGTGCCAGCAGCTTGGTTCGAGAAGGAGCCAAAAACATTCAGTACTTC
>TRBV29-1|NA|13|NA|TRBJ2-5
CSVAGTLQETQYF
TGCAGCGTCGCCGGGACACTCCAAGAGACCCAGTACTTC